The present TCR beta chain was sequenced within a study of control samples from healthy donors and cancer patients. Clones were read by immunoSEQ multiplex PCR, and TCRdb kept only the in-frame ones, dropping some. The sample consists of about 140,000 clones, roughly 94% of them appearing once. Germline trimming cut 2 bases from V and 7 bases from J; bases unmatched to any gene: 4. The CDR3 loop spans 14 amino acids. Germline V gives CDR1 SGHAT, CDR2 FQDESV (reference sequence). The sequenced material came from blood. The TCR sequence derives from a man aged 35 to 55 in good health. The chain joins TRBV11-1 to TRBJ2-1, with 8 bases that match TRBD1. The CDR3, as DNA: TGTGCCAGCAGCTTACGACAGGGGTGGAATGAGCAGTTCTTC. Translated, it gives CASSLRQGWNEQFF.